This TCR beta chain was recovered during a study of blood T cell repertoires in COVID-19. Study as a whole: T cells, B-cell-depleted T cells, or PBMCs provided the cDNA or gDNA that served as material.

Original data processing: The assay estimated nucleated cells by amplifying reference gene primers. The assay was immunoSEQ multiplex PCR, and TCRdb's table has in-frame clones only and misses some. V, J and clone size were drawn from that table, and D and trimming were deduced from the DNA. The sample lists roughly 250,000 clones, around four fifths occurring once. V dropped 1 base and J dropped 5; count of bases not matched to a gene: 5. This CDR3 is built from 15 residues. CDR1 and CDR2 (germline): MNHNS, SASEGT. This clone was found once. The receptor's source is a woman aged 55-75 years with active or convalescent COVID-19. This rearrangement joins TRBV6-1 to TRBJ1-5; 7 bases line up with TRBD1. Input material: peripheral blood. The CDR3 DNA sequence: TGTGCCAGCAGTGAAGTGCCAGGGGGACATCAGCCCCAGCATTTT. Translation: CASSEVPGGHQPQHF.